This T cell receptor (beta chain) was retrieved from a study of blood T cells in healthy people across ages. Notes on the study in general: Changes in expanded clonotypes were possibly confounded, as the CMV status of donors was unknown. Researchers deemed the diversity estimates from one million T cells underestimates.

Germline V gives CDR1 MGHDK, CDR2 SYGVNS. V dropped 8 bases and J dropped 3 bases, with 13 bases sitting between them. The CDR3 runs 13 residues. Notes on this clonotype: What it recognizes is unknown.

Sample-barcoded 5' priming and a J-beta primer mix drove a second PCR of roughly 7 to 11 cycles. Each cDNA was tagged by a template-switch adaptor containing 12 random nucleotides. TCRdb reprocessed the 5' RACE reads via MiXCR and lists one record per CDR3 protein. The data hold about 730,000 distinct CDR3 sequences, with roughly two fifths observed a single time. The V gene is TRBV25-1, the J gene TRBJ2-5, with a weak D call TRBD2 (5 bases). Sequencing input: blood. This receptor was taken from a woman aged 55-75 years in good health. In DNA, the CDR3 is TGTGCCAGCGGGGAGACGAGCAAAGAGACCCAGTACTTC. Its protein is CASGETSKETQYF.